This entry features one TCR beta chain sequence. The antigen is unknown. This sample stems from a study of cytotoxic CD8 clonotypes in ibrutinib-treated CLL. Study-level information: Enrolment comprised 11 relapsed/refractory and over 14 treatment-naive patients; around 18 were IGHV unmutated. Study-level findings and limits: Baseline clonality, higher than in age-matched healthy donors, tracked circulating CD8+ T-cell counts. Clonality rose at ibrutinib response and fell back toward baseline at progression.

J was trimmed by 2 bases and V by 3 bases; bases with no gene match: 4. Germline-derived CDR1 and CDR2 are SGHVS and FQNEAQ. The CDR3 is 14 residues long. TCRdb's copy holds only in-frame clones and misses some; the assay was immunoSEQ multiplex PCR. The table has fewer than 25,000 clones, 65% to 75% seen once. The rearrangement uses TRBV7-8 and TRBJ2-7; 7 bases are shared with TRBD1. The input for sequencing was PBMCs, taken before ibrutinib treatment. The source is a human donor with chronic lymphocytic leukemia. The CDR3 protein is CASSFRGTAYEQYF. DNA of the CDR3: TGTGCCAGCAGCTTCAGGGGGACGGCCTACGAGCAGTACTTC. The full variable domain, in which reference TRBV7-8 and TRBJ2-7 provide the parts outside the CDR3, is GAGVSQSPRYKVAKRGQDVALRCDPISGHVSLFWYQQALGQGPEFLTYFQNEAQLDKSGLPSDRFFAERPEGSVSTLKIQRTQQEDSAVYLCASSFRGTAYEQYFGPGTRLTVT.